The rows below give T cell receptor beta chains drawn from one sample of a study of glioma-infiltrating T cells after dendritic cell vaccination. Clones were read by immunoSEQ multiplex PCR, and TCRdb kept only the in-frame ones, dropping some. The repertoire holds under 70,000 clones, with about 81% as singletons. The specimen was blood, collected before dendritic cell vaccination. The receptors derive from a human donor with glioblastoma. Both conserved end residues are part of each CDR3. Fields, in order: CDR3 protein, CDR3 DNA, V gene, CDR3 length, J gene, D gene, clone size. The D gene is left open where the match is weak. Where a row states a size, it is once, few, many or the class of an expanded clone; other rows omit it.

cdr3_aa: CASGRQRQETQYF
cdr3_nt: TGTGCCAGCGGAAGACAGCGACAAGAGACCCAGTACTTC
v_call: TRBV6-1
cdr3_length: 13
j_call: TRBJ2-5
d_call: -
clone_size: -

cdr3_aa: CASTHGQRYGYTF
cdr3_nt: TGTGCGAGTACCCACGGACAGCGATATGGCTACACCTTC
v_call: TRBV5-4
cdr3_length: 13
j_call: TRBJ1-2
d_call: -
clone_size: -

cdr3_aa: CASSPLTGINSPLHF
cdr3_nt: TGTGCCAGCAGCCCACTTACAGGGATCAATTCACCCCTCCACTTT
v_call: TRBV6-5
cdr3_length: 15
j_call: TRBJ1-6
d_call: -
clone_size: -

cdr3_aa: CAWKASGITYEQYF
cdr3_nt: TGTGCCTGGAAAGCTAGCGGGATAACCTACGAGCAGTACTTC
v_call: TRBV30
cdr3_length: 14
j_call: TRBJ2-7
d_call: TRBD2
clone_size: -

cdr3_aa: CASSGELSSYNEQFF
cdr3_nt: TGTGCCAGCAGTGGCGAGTTGAGCTCCTACAATGAGCAGTTCTTC
v_call: TRBV6-4
cdr3_length: 15
j_call: TRBJ2-1
d_call: -
clone_size: -

cdr3_aa: CASSLSGRSASYEQYF
cdr3_nt: TGTGCCAGTAGCCTTTCGGGGAGAAGCGCGAGCTACGAGCAGTACTTC
v_call: TRBV19
cdr3_length: 16
j_call: TRBJ2-7
d_call: -
clone_size: -

cdr3_aa: CASSAGQGGRGARF
cdr3_nt: TGCGCCAGCAGTGCCGGACAGGGAGGGCGAGGGGCCAGATTC
v_call: TRBV10-2
cdr3_length: 14
j_call: TRBJ1-2
d_call: TRBD1
clone_size: once

cdr3_aa: CASSPRTGGGFSPLHF
cdr3_nt: TGTGCCAGCAGTCCCCGGACAGGTGGCGGCTTTTCACCCCTCCACTTT
v_call: TRBV28
cdr3_length: 16
j_call: TRBJ1-6
d_call: TRBD1
clone_size: -

cdr3_aa: CASSPSTGSYEQYF
cdr3_nt: TGTGCCAGCAGCCCCTCGACAGGTTCCTACGAGCAGTACTTC
v_call: TRBV11-2
cdr3_length: 14
j_call: TRBJ2-7
d_call: -
clone_size: -

cdr3_aa: CASSLLRNTEAFF
cdr3_nt: TGTGCCAGCAGTTTACTTAGGAACACTGAAGCTTTCTTT
v_call: TRBV27
cdr3_length: 13
j_call: TRBJ1-1
d_call: -
clone_size: -

cdr3_aa: CASSPSPRGVHEQYF
cdr3_nt: TGTGCCAGCAGTCCCTCCCCGCGGGGGGTTCACGAGCAGTACTTC
v_call: TRBV7-8
cdr3_length: 15
j_call: TRBJ2-7
d_call: TRBD2
clone_size: -

cdr3_aa: CASSWDRVETQYF
cdr3_nt: TGTGCCAGCAGCTGGGACAGGGTCGAGACCCAGTACTTC
v_call: TRBV5-4
cdr3_length: 13
j_call: TRBJ2-5
d_call: TRBD1
clone_size: -

cdr3_aa: CASSRQNGNTIYF
cdr3_nt: TGTGCCAGCAGTCGACAGAACGGAAACACCATATATTTT
v_call: TRBV2
cdr3_length: 13
j_call: TRBJ1-3
d_call: -
clone_size: -

cdr3_aa: CASREHNEQFF
cdr3_nt: TGTGCTAGCAGGGAGCACAATGAGCAGTTCTTC
v_call: TRBV6-1
cdr3_length: 11
j_call: TRBJ2-1
d_call: -
clone_size: few

cdr3_aa: CASSSRTGHYEQYF
cdr3_nt: TGTGCCAGCAGTTCTCGGACAGGGCACTACGAGCAGTACTTC
v_call: TRBV6-5
cdr3_length: 14
j_call: TRBJ2-7
d_call: TRBD1
clone_size: -

cdr3_aa: CASSEETSVGYTF
cdr3_nt: TGTGCCAGCAGTGAAGAGACATCGGTCGGCTACACCTTC
v_call: TRBV6-1
cdr3_length: 13
j_call: TRBJ1-2
d_call: -
clone_size: -

cdr3_aa: CASSPGQGGSETQYF
cdr3_nt: TGCGCCAGCAGTCCAGGACAGGGCGGGTCCGAGACCCAGTACTTC
v_call: TRBV10-1
cdr3_length: 15
j_call: TRBJ2-5
d_call: TRBD1
clone_size: -

cdr3_aa: CASSSRDNLYEQYF
cdr3_nt: TGTGCCAGCTCATCCCGGGACAATCTCTACGAGCAGTACTTC
v_call: TRBV18
cdr3_length: 14
j_call: TRBJ2-7
d_call: -
clone_size: -

cdr3_aa: CASSQHGQGGETQYF
cdr3_nt: TGTGCCAGCAGCCAACATGGACAGGGAGGGGAGACCCAGTACTTC
v_call: TRBV6-6
cdr3_length: 15
j_call: TRBJ2-5
d_call: -
clone_size: -

cdr3_aa: CASSGGVTYEQYF
cdr3_nt: TGTGCCAGCAGTGGCGGGGTGACCTACGAGCAGTACTTC
v_call: TRBV2
cdr3_length: 13
j_call: TRBJ2-7
d_call: -
clone_size: -

cdr3_aa: CASSTNLDSEAFF
cdr3_nt: TGCGCCAGCAGCACAAATCTCGACAGTGAAGCTTTCTTT
v_call: TRBV10-1
cdr3_length: 13
j_call: TRBJ1-1
d_call: -
clone_size: -

cdr3_aa: CASSKGLAANTGELFF
cdr3_nt: TGTGCCAGCAGCAAGGGACTAGCGGCGAACACCGGGGAGCTGTTTTTT
v_call: TRBV13
cdr3_length: 16
j_call: TRBJ2-2
d_call: TRBD2
clone_size: -

cdr3_aa: CASKTSVDTDTQYF
cdr3_nt: TGTGCCAGCAAGACTAGCGTTGACACAGATACGCAGTATTTT
v_call: TRBV6-4
cdr3_length: 14
j_call: TRBJ2-3
d_call: TRBD2
clone_size: -

cdr3_aa: CASTSGGVGTDTQYF
cdr3_nt: TGTGCCAGCACCTCCGGGGGGGTTGGGACAGATACGCAGTATTTT
v_call: TRBV27
cdr3_length: 15
j_call: TRBJ2-3
d_call: TRBD2
clone_size: -

cdr3_aa: CASSLTGTKVGNTIYF
cdr3_nt: TGTGCCAGCAGCTTAACAGGGACAAAGGTCGGAAACACCATATATTTT
v_call: TRBV7-2
cdr3_length: 16
j_call: TRBJ1-3
d_call: -
clone_size: -

cdr3_aa: CASSPVWGVVTEAFF
cdr3_nt: TGTGCCAGCTCACCAGTCTGGGGAGTGGTAACTGAAGCTTTCTTT
v_call: TRBV18
cdr3_length: 15
j_call: TRBJ1-1
d_call: -
clone_size: few

cdr3_aa: CASSQMVIGNEQFF
cdr3_nt: TGCGCCAGCAGCCAGATGGTAATCGGGAATGAGCAGTTCTTC
v_call: TRBV4-1
cdr3_length: 14
j_call: TRBJ2-1
d_call: -
clone_size: -

cdr3_aa: CASSPGPGKGDTGELFF
cdr3_nt: TGTGCCAGCTCACCAGGTCCGGGGAAGGGAGACACCGGGGAGCTGTTTTTT
v_call: TRBV18
cdr3_length: 17
j_call: TRBJ2-2
d_call: -
clone_size: -

cdr3_aa: CASSEHTGRNSPLHF
cdr3_nt: TGTGCCAGCAGTGAACACACAGGGCGGAATTCACCCCTCCACTTT
v_call: TRBV25-1
cdr3_length: 15
j_call: TRBJ1-6
d_call: -
clone_size: -

cdr3_aa: CTSSQDAPGGGTSLYEQYF
cdr3_nt: TGCACCAGCAGCCAAGATGCCCCAGGTGGTGGGACTTCCCTGTACGAGCAGTACTTC
v_call: TRBV1
cdr3_length: 19
j_call: TRBJ2-7
d_call: -
clone_size: -

cdr3_aa: CASSFGLAGARRETQYF
cdr3_nt: TGTGCCAGCAGCTTTGGACTAGCGGGGGCCCGGAGAGAGACCCAGTACTTC
v_call: TRBV7-2
cdr3_length: 17
j_call: TRBJ2-5
d_call: TRBD2
clone_size: -

cdr3_aa: CASSLEPGGEVADTQYF
cdr3_nt: TGCGCCAGCAGCTTGGAACCCGGGGGGGAGGTCGCAGATACGCAGTATTTT
v_call: TRBV5-1
cdr3_length: 17
j_call: TRBJ2-3
d_call: TRBD2
clone_size: -

cdr3_aa: CASCPFTGGPDEQFF
cdr3_nt: TGTGCCAGCTGCCCCTTTACGGGGGGGCCAGATGAGCAGTTCTTC
v_call: TRBV6-5
cdr3_length: 15
j_call: TRBJ2-1
d_call: TRBD2
clone_size: -

cdr3_aa: CASSLGRGISSYEQYF
cdr3_nt: TGTGCCAGCAGCTTAGGCCGGGGAATAAGCTCCTACGAGCAGTACTTC
v_call: TRBV13
cdr3_length: 16
j_call: TRBJ2-7
d_call: -
clone_size: once

cdr3_aa: CASSLDIRGNEQFF
cdr3_nt: TGTGCCAGCAGTTTAGATATCAGGGGCAATGAGCAGTTCTTC
v_call: TRBV27
cdr3_length: 14
j_call: TRBJ2-1
d_call: -
clone_size: medium-sized

cdr3_aa: CASRDPTAPYEQYF
cdr3_nt: TGTGCCAGCCGAGACCCGACAGCCCCCTACGAGCAGTACTTC
v_call: TRBV11-1
cdr3_length: 14
j_call: TRBJ2-7
d_call: -
clone_size: -

cdr3_aa: CASSDDRTNEKLFF
cdr3_nt: TGTGCCAGCAGTGACGACAGAACTAATGAAAAACTGTTTTTT
v_call: TRBV2
cdr3_length: 14
j_call: TRBJ1-4
d_call: -
clone_size: -

cdr3_aa: CASSFSANPSSQYF
cdr3_nt: TGTGCCAGCAGCTTCTCCGCTAATCCTTCCTCCCAGTACTTC
v_call: TRBV11-2
cdr3_length: 14
j_call: TRBJ2-5
d_call: -
clone_size: once

cdr3_aa: CASSLKGGGSQGQPQHF
cdr3_nt: TGTGCCAGCAGCTTAAAGGGGGGGGGCTCCCAGGGTCAGCCCCAGCATTTT
v_call: TRBV7-6
cdr3_length: 17
j_call: TRBJ1-5
d_call: -
clone_size: -

cdr3_aa: CASGSITLRDRTGELFF
cdr3_nt: TGTGCTAGTGGTTCGATTACCCTCCGGGACAGGACCGGGGAGCTGTTTTTT
v_call: TRBV12-5
cdr3_length: 17
j_call: TRBJ2-2
d_call: TRBD1
clone_size: -

cdr3_aa: CASRRGAGGAYEQYF
cdr3_nt: TGTGCCTCCAGGAGAGGGGCAGGGGGTGCCTACGAGCAGTACTTC
v_call: TRBV9
cdr3_length: 15
j_call: TRBJ2-7
d_call: TRBD1
clone_size: -

cdr3_aa: CASRSQGDNQPQHF
cdr3_nt: TGTGCCAGCAGGTCACAGGGGGACAATCAGCCCCAGCATTTT
v_call: TRBV28
cdr3_length: 14
j_call: TRBJ1-5
d_call: TRBD1
clone_size: -

cdr3_aa: CASSLGQLAYEQYF
cdr3_nt: TGTGCCAGCAGCTTAGGACAGCTAGCCTACGAGCAGTACTTC
v_call: TRBV7-9
cdr3_length: 14
j_call: TRBJ2-7
d_call: -
clone_size: few

cdr3_aa: CASRAPGELFF
cdr3_nt: TGTGCCAGCAGAGCCCCCGGGGAGCTGTTTTTT
v_call: TRBV2
cdr3_length: 11
j_call: TRBJ2-2
d_call: -
clone_size: -

cdr3_aa: CASSVELAGGGETQYF
cdr3_nt: TGTGCCAGCAGCGTAGAACTAGCGGGGGGCGGAGAGACCCAGTACTTC
v_call: TRBV9
cdr3_length: 16
j_call: TRBJ2-5
d_call: TRBD2
clone_size: -

cdr3_aa: CASSRQGAGMSYNEQFF
cdr3_nt: TGTGCCAGCTCACGCCAGGGAGCGGGAATGTCCTACAATGAGCAGTTCTTC
v_call: TRBV18
cdr3_length: 17
j_call: TRBJ2-1
d_call: TRBD2
clone_size: -

cdr3_aa: CASKQGAAYGYTF
cdr3_nt: TGTGCCAGCAAGCAGGGGGCGGCCTATGGCTACACCTTC
v_call: TRBV6-4
cdr3_length: 13
j_call: TRBJ1-2
d_call: TRBD1
clone_size: -

cdr3_aa: CSVGSFRGTDTQYF
cdr3_nt: TGCAGCGTTGGGAGCTTCAGGGGAACAGATACGCAGTATTTT
v_call: TRBV29-1
cdr3_length: 14
j_call: TRBJ2-3
d_call: -
clone_size: once

cdr3_aa: CASRGQGLTEAFF
cdr3_nt: TGTGCCAGCAGAGGACAGGGTCTGACTGAAGCTTTCTTT
v_call: TRBV28
cdr3_length: 13
j_call: TRBJ1-1
d_call: TRBD1
clone_size: -

cdr3_aa: CASSLSTVGYTF
cdr3_nt: TGTGCCAGCAGCCTTTCAACGGTTGGCTACACCTTC
v_call: TRBV7-9
cdr3_length: 12
j_call: TRBJ1-2
d_call: -
clone_size: -

cdr3_aa: CASRLNRLSYEQYF
cdr3_nt: TGTGCCAGCAGGCTAAACAGGTTATCCTACGAGCAGTACTTC
v_call: TRBV7-2
cdr3_length: 14
j_call: TRBJ2-7
d_call: -
clone_size: -

cdr3_aa: CASSLGRGNYGYTF
cdr3_nt: TGTGCCAGCAGTTTGGGCAGGGGGAACTATGGCTACACCTTC
v_call: TRBV27
cdr3_length: 14
j_call: TRBJ1-2
d_call: TRBD1
clone_size: once

cdr3_aa: CASSPGQYYGYTF
cdr3_nt: TGTGCCAGCAGCCCAGGACAGTACTATGGCTACACCTTC
v_call: TRBV9
cdr3_length: 13
j_call: TRBJ1-2
d_call: -
clone_size: -

cdr3_aa: CASGQGNEQFF
cdr3_nt: TGCGCCAGCGGACAGGGGAATGAGCAGTTCTTC
v_call: TRBV10-1
cdr3_length: 11
j_call: TRBJ2-1
d_call: TRBD1
clone_size: -

cdr3_aa: CAWSAGLQLGEGIGYTF
cdr3_nt: TGTGCCTGGAGTGCCGGTCTCCAGCTGGGGGAGGGTATCGGCTACACCTTC
v_call: TRBV30
cdr3_length: 17
j_call: TRBJ1-2
d_call: -
clone_size: -

cdr3_aa: CASSPQGQGTEQYF
cdr3_nt: TGTGCCAGCAGCCCTCAAGGACAGGGAACCGAGCAGTACTTC
v_call: TRBV11-2
cdr3_length: 14
j_call: TRBJ2-7
d_call: TRBD1
clone_size: -

cdr3_aa: CASSYGLAGSLEQYF
cdr3_nt: TGTGCCAGCAGCTACGGACTAGCGGGGTCCCTCGAGCAGTATTTT
v_call: TRBV7-2
cdr3_length: 15
j_call: TRBJ2-3
d_call: TRBD2
clone_size: -

cdr3_aa: CASSLRDSSYNEQFF
cdr3_nt: TGTGCCAGCAGCCTCCGGGACAGCTCCTACAATGAGCAGTTCTTC
v_call: TRBV7-6
cdr3_length: 15
j_call: TRBJ2-1
d_call: TRBD1
clone_size: -

cdr3_aa: CASAEGTYGYTF
cdr3_nt: TGTGCCAGCGCCGAGGGCACCTATGGCTACACCTTC
v_call: TRBV11-2
cdr3_length: 12
j_call: TRBJ1-2
d_call: -
clone_size: -